A selection of T cell receptor beta chains follows, all from one sample in a study of identical twins' blood T cells. TCRdb itself ran the 5' RACE reads through MiXCR, one entry per CDR3 protein. The sample has a few hundred thousand distinct CDR3 sequences; 28% are singletons. Sequenced sample: PBMCs. These receptor sequences come from a woman aged 18-55 years in good health. Both conserved end residues are part of each CDR3. D genes are given only for firm matches. Clone size is not always given. Where it is, it says once, few, many or a class for expanded clones.

J gene | D gene | clone size | V gene | CDR3 DNA | CDR3 protein
TRBJ1-2 | TRBD1 | few | TRBV2 | TGTGCCAGCATTCCGGACAGGGACCTTGCCTTTAACTATGGCTACACCTTC | CASIPDRDLAFNYGYTF
TRBJ1-5 | . | few | TRBV20-1 | TGCAGTGCTAGCGTAACGTACACTCAGCCCCAGCATTTT | CSASVTYTQPQHF
TRBJ2-2 | . | . | TRBV24-1 | TGTGCCACCAGTGACCCGGACACCACGAACACCGGGGAGCTGTTTTTT | CATSDPDTTNTGELFF
TRBJ1-2 | . | many | TRBV19 | TGTGCCAGTAGTATTCGCGGGGACGGCTACACCTTC | CASSIRGDGYTF
TRBJ2-3 | . | many | TRBV7-7 | TGTGCTAGCAGCACCAATCCTAGCAACCCTCCCGATACGCAGTATTTT | CASSTNPSNPPDTQYF
TRBJ1-1 | TRBD1 | many | TRBV5-1 | TGCGCCAGCAGCGGGACAGCTATGAACACTGAAGCTTTCTTT | CASSGTAMNTEAFF
TRBJ2-1 | TRBD2 | . | TRBV12-3/TRBV12-4 | TGTGCCAGCAGGCTCGGGACTAGGATCTATGAGCAGTTCTTC | CASRLGTRIYEQFF
TRBJ1-5 | . | . | TRBV19 | TGTGCCAGTAGGCCACATCGTAATAGCAATCAGCCCCAGCATTTT | CASRPHRNSNQPQHF
TRBJ2-2 | . | . | TRBV2 | TGTGCCAGCCGGGGGAAAGGGAAGGGAACCGGGGAGCTGTTTTTT | CASRGKGKGTGELFF
TRBJ1-5 | . | once | TRBV7-9 | TGTGCCAGCAGCCCTATGTATCAGCCCCAGCATTTT | CASSPMYQPQHF
TRBJ1-1 | . | . | TRBV3-1 | TGTGCCAGCAGCCTTGGGGGAGGAGATGAAGCTTTCTTT | CASSLGGGDEAFF